This TCR beta chain was profiled in a study of tumor-infiltrating lymphocytes in localized non-small cell lung cancer. Assay used: immunoSEQ multiplex PCR; TCRdb lists only in-frame clones, some missing. The profile covers some 14,000 clones, with roughly 70% appearing a single time and about 4% taken by the ten largest. Germline lookup yields CDR1 SGHRS and CDR2 YFSETQ. This CDR3 comprises 17 residues. V dropped 3 bases and J dropped 4; count of bases not matched to a gene: 12. The chain has TRBV5-1 and TRBJ2-5; TRBD2 matches 10 bases. This receptor was taken from a human donor with non-small cell lung cancer. Sequencing was carried out using lung tumor tissue. The CDR3 DNA reads as TGCGCCAGCAGCTATGGGGGGACTAGCGTATCGCCAGAGACCCAGTACTTC. Its translation: CASSYGGTSVSPETQYF.